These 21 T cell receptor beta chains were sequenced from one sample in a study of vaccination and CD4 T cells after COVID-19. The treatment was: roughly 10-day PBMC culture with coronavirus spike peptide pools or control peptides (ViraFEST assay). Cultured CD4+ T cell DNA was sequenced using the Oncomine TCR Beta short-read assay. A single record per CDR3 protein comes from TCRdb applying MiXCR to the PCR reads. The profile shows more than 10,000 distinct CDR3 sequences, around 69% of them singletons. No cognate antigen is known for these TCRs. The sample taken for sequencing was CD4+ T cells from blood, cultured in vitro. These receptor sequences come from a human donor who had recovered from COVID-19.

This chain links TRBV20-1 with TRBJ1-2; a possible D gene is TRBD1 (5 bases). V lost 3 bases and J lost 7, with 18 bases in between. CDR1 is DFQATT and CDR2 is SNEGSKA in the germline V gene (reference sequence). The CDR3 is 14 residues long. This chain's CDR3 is CSASGHLISSGYTF. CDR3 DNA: TGCAGTGCTAGCGGACACCTCATCTCGTCTGGCTACACCTTC.

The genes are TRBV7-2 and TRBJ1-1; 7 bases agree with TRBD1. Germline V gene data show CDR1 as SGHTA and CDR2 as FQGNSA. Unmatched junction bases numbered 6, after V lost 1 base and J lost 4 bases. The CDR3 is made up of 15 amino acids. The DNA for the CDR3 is TGTGCCAGCAGCTTAGTACCCACAGGGGTCACTGAAGCTTTCTTT. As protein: CASSLVPTGVTEAFF. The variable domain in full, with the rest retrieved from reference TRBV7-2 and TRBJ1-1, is GAGVSQSPSNKVTEKGKDVELRCDPISGHTALYWYRQSLGQGLEFLIYFQGNSAPDKSGLPSDRFSAERTGGSVSTLTIQRTQQEDSAVYLCASSLVPTGVTEAFFGQGTRLTVV.

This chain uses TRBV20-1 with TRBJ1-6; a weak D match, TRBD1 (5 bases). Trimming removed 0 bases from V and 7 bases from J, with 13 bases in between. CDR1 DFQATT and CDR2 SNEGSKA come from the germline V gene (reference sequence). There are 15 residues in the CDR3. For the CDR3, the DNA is TGCAGTGCTAGAGAAAATCAGGGTGGGAATTCACCCCTCCACTTT. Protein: CSARENQGGNSPLHF.

The CDR3 loop reads CASSGGTTSYEQYF. The CDR3 DNA follows: TGTGCCAGCAGCGGAGGGACTACTTCCTACGAGCAGTACTTC. The chain has TRBV7-2 and TRBJ2-7; TRBD2 matches at 7 bases. In germline, CDR1 is SGHTA, CDR2 FQGNSA. CDR3 size: 14 residues. The junction had 5 bases not matched to a gene; V was cut back by 5 bases and J by 1 base.

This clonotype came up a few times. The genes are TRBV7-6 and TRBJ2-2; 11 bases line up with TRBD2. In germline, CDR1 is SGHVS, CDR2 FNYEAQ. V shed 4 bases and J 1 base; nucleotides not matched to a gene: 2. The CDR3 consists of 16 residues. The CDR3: CASSYGTSGNTGELFF. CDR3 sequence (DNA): TGTGCCAGCAGCTACGGGACTAGCGGGAACACCGGGGAGCTGTTTTTT.

CDR3: CSASEGVNYGYTF. The CDR3, as DNA: TGCAGTGCTAGTGAGGGGGTGAACTATGGCTACACCTTC. The V and J genes are TRBV20-1 and TRBJ1-2, with a possible D match to TRBD1 (6 bases). This CDR3 contains 13 residues. The germline V and J ends were trimmed by 3 bases and 2 bases, with 10 bases remaining between them. Germline lookup yields CDR1 DFQATT and CDR2 SNEGSKA (reference sequence).

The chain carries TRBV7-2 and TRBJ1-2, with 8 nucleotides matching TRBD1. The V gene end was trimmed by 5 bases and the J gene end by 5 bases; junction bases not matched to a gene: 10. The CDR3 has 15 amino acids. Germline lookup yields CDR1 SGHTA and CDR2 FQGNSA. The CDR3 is CASSRDKTGGYGYTF. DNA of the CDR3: TGTGCCAGCAGCCGAGACAAAACAGGGGGGTATGGCTACACCTTC.

DNA of the CDR3: TGTGCCAGCAGACCGCGGACTAGCGGGAGTCGTGGGAATGAGCAGTTCTTC. It encodes CASRPRTSGSRGNEQFF. The V gene is TRBV6-1, the J gene TRBJ2-1; 13 bases align to TRBD2. After removal of 6 bases from V and 7 bases from J, the junction contained 12 bases not matched to a gene. Germline V gene sequence: CDR1 MNHNS, CDR2 SASEGT. The length of the CDR3 is 17 residues.

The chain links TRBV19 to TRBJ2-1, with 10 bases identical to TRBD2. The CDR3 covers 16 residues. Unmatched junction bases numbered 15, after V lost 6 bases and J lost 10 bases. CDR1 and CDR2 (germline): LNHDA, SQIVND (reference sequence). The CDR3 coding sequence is TGTGCCAGTAGCCCTTCCGGGACTAGCGCGAGCCGGGAGCAGTTCTTC. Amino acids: CASSPSGTSASREQFF.

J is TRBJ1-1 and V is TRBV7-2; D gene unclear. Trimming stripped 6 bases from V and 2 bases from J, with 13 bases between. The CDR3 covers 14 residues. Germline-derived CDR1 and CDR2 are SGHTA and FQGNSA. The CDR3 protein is CASSYLAKNTEAFF. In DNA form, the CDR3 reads TGTGCCAGCAGTTACCTCGCGAAAAACACTGAAGCTTTCTTT. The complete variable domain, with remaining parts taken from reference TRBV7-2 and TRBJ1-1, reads GAGVSQSPSNKVTEKGKDVELRCDPISGHTALYWYRQSLGQGLEFLIYFQGNSAPDKSGLPSDRFSAERTGGSVSTLTIQRTQQEDSAVYLCASSYLAKNTEAFFGQGTRLTVV.

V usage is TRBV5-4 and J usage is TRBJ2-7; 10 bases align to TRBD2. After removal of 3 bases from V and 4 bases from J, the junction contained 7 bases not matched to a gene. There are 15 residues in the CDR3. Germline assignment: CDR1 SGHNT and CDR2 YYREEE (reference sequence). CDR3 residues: CASSSGLAEIYEQYF. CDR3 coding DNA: TGTGCCAGCAGCTCAGGACTAGCGGAGATTTACGAGCAGTACTTC.

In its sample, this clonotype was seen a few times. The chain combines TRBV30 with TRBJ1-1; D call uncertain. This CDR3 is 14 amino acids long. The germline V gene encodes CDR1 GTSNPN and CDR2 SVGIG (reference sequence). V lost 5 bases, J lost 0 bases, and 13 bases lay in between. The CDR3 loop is CAWGPGPLNTEAFF. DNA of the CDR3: TGTGCCTGGGGCCCCGGACCTTTGAACACTGAAGCTTTCTTT.

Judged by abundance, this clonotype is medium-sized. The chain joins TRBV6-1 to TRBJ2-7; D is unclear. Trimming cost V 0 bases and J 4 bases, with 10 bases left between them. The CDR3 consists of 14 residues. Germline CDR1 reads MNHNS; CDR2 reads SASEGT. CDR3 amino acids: CASSEAGQRYEQYF. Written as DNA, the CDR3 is TGTGCCAGCAGTGAAGCAGGCCAGAGGTACGAGCAGTACTTC.

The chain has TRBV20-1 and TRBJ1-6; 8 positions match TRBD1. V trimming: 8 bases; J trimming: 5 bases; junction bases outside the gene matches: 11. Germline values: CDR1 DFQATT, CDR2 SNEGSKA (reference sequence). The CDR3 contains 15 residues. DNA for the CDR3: TGCAGTATGAGACAGGGGACTCATAATAATTCACCCCTCCACTTT. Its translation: CSMRQGTHNNSPLHF.

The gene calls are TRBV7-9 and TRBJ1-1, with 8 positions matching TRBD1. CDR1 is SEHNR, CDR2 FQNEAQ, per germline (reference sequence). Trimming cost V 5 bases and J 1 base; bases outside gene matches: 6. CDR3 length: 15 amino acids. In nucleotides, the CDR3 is TGTGCCAGCAGCCTAGAGGGGACAGGGAACACTGAAGCTTTCTTT. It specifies CASSLEGTGNTEAFF.

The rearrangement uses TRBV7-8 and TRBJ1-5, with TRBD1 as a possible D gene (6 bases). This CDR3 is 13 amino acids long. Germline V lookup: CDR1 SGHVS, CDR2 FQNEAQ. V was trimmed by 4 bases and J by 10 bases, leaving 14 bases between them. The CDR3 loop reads CASSSQGLGPQHF. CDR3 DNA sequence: TGTGCCAGCAGCTCACAGGGTCTCGGCCCCCAGCATTTT.

For the CDR3, the DNA is TGTGCCAGCAGCTTACGCTGGGACAGGGCAAACTACGAGCAGTACTTC. Translating it yields CASSLRWDRANYEQYF. The chain joins TRBV7-2 to TRBJ2-7; TRBD1 matches at 9 bases. This CDR3 has 16 amino acids. J was trimmed by 3 bases and V by 2 bases; bases with no gene match: 8. Germline V CDR1 and CDR2: SGHTA, FQGNSA.

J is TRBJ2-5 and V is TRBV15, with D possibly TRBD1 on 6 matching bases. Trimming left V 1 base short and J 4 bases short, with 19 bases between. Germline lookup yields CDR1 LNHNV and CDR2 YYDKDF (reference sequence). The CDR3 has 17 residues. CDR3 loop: CATSRGAPRGEGETQYF. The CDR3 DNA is TGTGCCACCAGCAGAGGAGCCCCCAGGGGAGAGGGAGAGACCCAGTACTTC.

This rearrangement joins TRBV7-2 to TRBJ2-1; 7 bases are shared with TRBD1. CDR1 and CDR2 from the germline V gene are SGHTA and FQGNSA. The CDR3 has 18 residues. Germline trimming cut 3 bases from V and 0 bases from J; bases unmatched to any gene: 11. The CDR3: CASSFRASAGGSYNEQFF. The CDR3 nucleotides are TGTGCCAGCAGCTTTCGGGCGTCGGCAGGGGGCTCCTACAATGAGCAGTTCTTC.

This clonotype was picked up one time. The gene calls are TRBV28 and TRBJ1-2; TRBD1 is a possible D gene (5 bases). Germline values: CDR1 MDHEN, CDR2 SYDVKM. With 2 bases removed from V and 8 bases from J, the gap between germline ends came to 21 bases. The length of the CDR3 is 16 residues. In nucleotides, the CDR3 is TGTGCCAGCAGTTTACCTTCCGGGGCCCAAGGATCGGGCTACACCTTC. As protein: CASSLPSGAQGSGYTF.

The CDR3 loop is CASSDPGTDFYGYTF. The CDR3, as DNA: TGTGCCAGCAGCGATCCCGGGACAGATTTCTATGGCTACACCTTC. The rearrangement links TRBV6-2 or TRBV6-3 to TRBJ1-2; TRBD1 matches 7 bases. The V and J ends lost 6 bases and 4 bases, in that order; junction bases with no gene match: 11. From germline, CDR1 is MNHEY and CDR2 SVGEGT. The CDR3 is made up of 15 amino acids.